This T cell receptor (beta chain) was recorded in a study of regulatory T cells in long-lasting Graves disease. The sample holds many counts of this clonotype. Time point given: newly diagnosed GD, antithyroid drugs for less than 3 months. Extracted PBMC RNA gave rise to the TCR library. The germline V gene encodes CDR1 SNHLY and CDR2 FYNNEI. V shed 3 bases and J shed 5 bases, with 8 bases lying between them. The CDR3 has 13 residues. Combining iRepertoire HTBI primers with Arm-PCR of CDR3 regions, the authors built TCR beta libraries. In TCRdb, the multiplex PCR reads were re-called with MiXCR into one record per CDR3 protein. The sample includes approximately 470,000 distinct CDR3 sequences, 16% of them seen just once. These same data were also listed under a study on T cells in Graves' hyperthyroidism and ophthalmopathy. From that second work: Any patient presenting with uncontrolled infection, other autoimmune disease, pregnancy or lactation was left out. Most expanded thyroid clonotypes above 0.001 recurred in blood.

The receptor was derived from a man in his forties or fifties with Graves disease. The specimen was peripheral blood mononuclear cells (PBMCs), collected at new diagnosis, from a patient treated with antithyroid drugs. The chain has TRBV2 and TRBJ2-1; D not resolved. CDR3 sequence (DNA): TGTGCCAGCAGTGATCCGGGCCACAATGAGCAGTTCTTC. The encoded protein is CASSDPGHNEQFF.